The clone carrying this TCR beta chain has only one observation. Its specificity is not known. One end of the junction varies from germline; a read error may be responsible. Priming with a constant-region primer yielded TCR beta cDNA from 450 to 600 ng total RNA. It was through three nested multiplex PCR rounds of slightly modified ARM-PCR that TCR beta libraries arose. Primers for the first two PCR rounds were TRBV1-TRBV30 forward primers and a C-beta reverse primer (roughly 10 cycles per round). Via MiXCR, TCRdb re-called the multiplex PCR reads, giving one row per CDR3 protein. The sample lists about 180,000 distinct CDR3 sequences, approximately 60% seen once, with around 68% in the top ten. Germline V gives CDR1 MNHNY, CDR2 SVGAGI (reference sequence). This CDR3 contains 14 residues. This entry comes from a study of tumor-infiltrating lymphocytes in primary liver carcinoma. Study information: The patients presented with primary liver carcinoma, which was managed through surgical resection. Productive TCRbeta reads per sample were roughly 3.5 to 8 million, not differing by tissue. Study outcomes and limitations: Paired tumor-adjacent and tumor-blood samples overlapped less than tumor region pairs did. Bulk samples went unsorted, so CD4+ and CD8+ repertoires were not compared.

Unsorted whole blood supplied the RNA, and germline DNA was extracted too. The clonotype originates from a man aged 35 to 55 with primary liver carcinoma and hepatitis B virus infection. The chain employs TRBV6-6 and TRBJ2-5, with 7 bases lining up with TRBD2. The sequenced sample consisted of peripheral blood. The DNA for the CDR3 is TGTGCCATCAGTTCCCCCCGGGGGGAAGAGACCCAGTACTTC. Protein: CAISSPRGEETQYF.